This T cell receptor (beta chain) was obtained from a study of blood T cell repertoires in COVID-19. Across the study: There were acute and convalescent COVID-19 samples, and they came from the United States, Italy and Spain. T cells, B-cell-depleted T cells, or PBMCs supplied cDNA or gDNA.

This CDR3 spans 13 amino acids. With 4 bases removed from V and 4 bases from J, the gap between germline ends came to 10 bases. From germline, CDR1 is SNHLY and CDR2 FYNNEI. In the authors' workflow: Amplification with reference gene primers provided the estimates of nucleated cell counts. The protocol was immunoSEQ multiplex PCR, while the TCRdb copy is restricted to in-frame clones and leaves out a portion. Clonal size and the V and J genes are those of that table, whereas D and trimming came from the DNA. The sample has approximately 130,000 clones, around 87% seen once. The genes are TRBV2 and TRBJ1-1, with D hard to call. Material for sequencing was peripheral blood. The clonotype originates from a man aged 45-65 years with active COVID-19. In nucleotides, the CDR3 is TGTGCCAGCAGTGCTTTTCGGGGCACTGAAGCTTTCTTT. It specifies CASSAFRGTEAFF.